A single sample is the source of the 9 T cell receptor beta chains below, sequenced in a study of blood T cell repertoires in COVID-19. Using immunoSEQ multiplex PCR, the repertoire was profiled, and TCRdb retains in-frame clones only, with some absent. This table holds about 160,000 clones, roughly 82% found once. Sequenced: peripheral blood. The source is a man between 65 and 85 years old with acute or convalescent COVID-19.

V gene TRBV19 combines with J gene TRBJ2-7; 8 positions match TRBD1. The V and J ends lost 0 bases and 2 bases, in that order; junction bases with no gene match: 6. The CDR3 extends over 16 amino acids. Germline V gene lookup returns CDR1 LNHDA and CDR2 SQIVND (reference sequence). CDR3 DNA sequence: TGTGCCAGTAGTATAGATTCTACGACAGGGGCCTACGAGCAGTACTTC. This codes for CASSIDSTTGAYEQYF.

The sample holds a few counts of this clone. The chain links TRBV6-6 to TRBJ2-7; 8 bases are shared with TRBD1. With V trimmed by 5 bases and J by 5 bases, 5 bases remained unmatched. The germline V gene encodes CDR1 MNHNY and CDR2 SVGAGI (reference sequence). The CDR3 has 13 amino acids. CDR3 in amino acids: CASSIDRGHEQYF. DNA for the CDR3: TGTGCCAGCAGTATCGACAGGGGCCACGAGCAGTACTTC.

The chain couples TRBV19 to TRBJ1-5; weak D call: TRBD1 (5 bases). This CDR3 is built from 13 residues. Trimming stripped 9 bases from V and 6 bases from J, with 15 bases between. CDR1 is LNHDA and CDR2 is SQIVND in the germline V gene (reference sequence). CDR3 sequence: CASDQGGGQPQHF. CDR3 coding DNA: TGTGCCAGCGACCAGGGAGGAGGTCAGCCCCAGCATTTT.

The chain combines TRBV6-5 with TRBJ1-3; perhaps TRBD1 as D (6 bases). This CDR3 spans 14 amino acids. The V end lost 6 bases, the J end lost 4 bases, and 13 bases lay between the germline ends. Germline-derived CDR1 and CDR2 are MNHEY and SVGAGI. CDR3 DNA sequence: TGTGCCAGCAGACCCGGGACAACCGGAAACACCATATATTTT. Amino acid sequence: CASRPGTTGNTIYF.

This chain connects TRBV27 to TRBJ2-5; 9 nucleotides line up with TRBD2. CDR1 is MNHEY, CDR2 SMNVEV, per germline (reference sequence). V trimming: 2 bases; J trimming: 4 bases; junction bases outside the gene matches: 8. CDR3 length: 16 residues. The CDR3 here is CASSLIAGANLETQYF. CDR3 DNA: TGTGCCAGCAGTTTAATAGCGGGAGCGAATCTAGAGACCCAGTACTTC.

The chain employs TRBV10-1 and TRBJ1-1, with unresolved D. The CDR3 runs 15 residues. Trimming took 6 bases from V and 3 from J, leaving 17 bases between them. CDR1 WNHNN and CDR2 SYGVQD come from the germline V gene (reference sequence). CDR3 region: CASRPAEGADTEAFF. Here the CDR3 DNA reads TGCGCCAGCAGACCCGCCGAGGGCGCGGACACTGAAGCTTTCTTT.

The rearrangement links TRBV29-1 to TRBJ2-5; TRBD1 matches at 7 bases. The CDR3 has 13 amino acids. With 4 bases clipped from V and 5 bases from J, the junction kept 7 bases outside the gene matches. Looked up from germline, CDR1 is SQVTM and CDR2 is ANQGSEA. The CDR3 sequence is CSVVPATGETQYF. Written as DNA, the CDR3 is TGCAGCGTTGTCCCTGCGACAGGGGAGACCCAGTACTTC.

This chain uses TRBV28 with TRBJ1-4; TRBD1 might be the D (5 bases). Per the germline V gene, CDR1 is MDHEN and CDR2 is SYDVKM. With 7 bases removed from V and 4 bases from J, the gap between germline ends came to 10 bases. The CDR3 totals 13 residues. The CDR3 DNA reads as TGTGCCAGCATGCAGGGATATAATGAAAAACTGTTTTTT. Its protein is CASMQGYNEKLFF. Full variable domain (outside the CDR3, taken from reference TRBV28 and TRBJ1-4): DVKVTQSSRYLVKRTGEKVFLECVQDMDHENMFWYRQDPGLGLRLIYFSYDVKMKEKGDIPEGYSVSREKKERFSLILESASTNQTSMYLCASMQGYNEKLFFGSGTQLSVL.

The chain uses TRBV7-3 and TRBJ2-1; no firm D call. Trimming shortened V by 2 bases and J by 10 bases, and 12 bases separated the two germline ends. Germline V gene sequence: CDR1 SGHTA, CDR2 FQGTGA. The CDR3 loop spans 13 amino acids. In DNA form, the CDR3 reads TGTGCCAGCAGCTTAGGTTGGGCAGACGAGCAGTTCTTC. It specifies CASSLGWADEQFF.